Shown below are 14 T cell receptor beta chains from a single sample sequenced in a study of radiotherapy plus CTLA-4 blockade in lung cancer. Data came from immunoSEQ multiplex PCR; TCRdb stores just in-frame clones and leaves some out. The sample includes over 60,000 clones, roughly 91% of them seen just once. The source material was peripheral blood, sampled from a patient treated with radiotherapy plus ipilimumab. These receptor sequences come from a human donor with non-small cell lung cancer that progressed on radiotherapy plus ipilimumab.

V gene TRBV7-9 combines with J gene TRBJ2-1; TRBD1 aligns across 9 bases. This CDR3 has 14 residues. V was clipped by 3 bases and J by 5 bases; unmatched bases: 2. Germline loops: CDR1 SEHNR, CDR2 FQNEAQ (reference sequence). The CDR3 sequence: CASSFGDRDNEQFF. The CDR3 nucleotides are TGTGCCAGCAGCTTTGGGGACAGGGACAATGAGCAGTTCTTC.

The chain joins TRBV4-1 to TRBJ1-1; no clear D. This CDR3 is built from 13 residues. Germline V CDR1 and CDR2: MGHRA, YSYEKL. V was pared by 3 bases and J by 0 bases, with 5 bases between. For the CDR3, the DNA is TGCGCCAGCAGCCAGGTAATGAACACTGAAGCTTTCTTT. Translation gives CASSQVMNTEAFF.

The chain recombines TRBV11-2 with TRBJ1-5; 7 bases are shared with TRBD1. Trimming took 3 bases from V and 9 from J; bases not matched to a gene: 5. The length of the CDR3 is 13 residues. CDR1 and CDR2 (germline): SGHAT, FQNNGV. The CDR3 here is CASSFQGGMPQHF. The CDR3 nucleotides are TGTGCCAGCAGCTTCCAGGGGGGGATGCCCCAGCATTTT.

The V and J genes are TRBV2 and TRBJ2-3, with a tentative D call TRBD2 (5 bases). V dropped 8 bases and J dropped 0 bases, with 15 bases sitting between them. Germline assignment: CDR1 SNHLY and CDR2 FYNNEI. There are 15 residues in the CDR3. The CDR3 here is CASSDVGISTDTQYF. In nucleotides, the CDR3 is TGTGCCAGCTCTGACGTCGGGATTAGCACAGATACGCAGTATTTT.

This sequence joins TRBV28 and TRBJ1-3; D not certain. The CDR3 has 15 residues. V lost 7 bases and J 2 bases, leaving 15 bases between the germline ends. Germline loops: CDR1 MDHEN, CDR2 SYDVKM. The CDR3 DNA follows: TGTGCCAGCACTCCCGCCGTGACACCTGGAAACACCATATATTTT. Translation: CASTPAVTPGNTIYF. The full variable domain, completed using reference TRBV28 and TRBJ1-3, is DVKVTQSSRYLVKRTGEKVFLECVQDMDHENMFWYRQDPGLGLRLIYFSYDVKMKEKGDIPEGYSVSREKKERFSLILESASTNQTSMYLCASTPAVTPGNTIYFGEGSWLTVV.

The chain couples TRBV5-1 to TRBJ2-5; 9 bases map to TRBD2. The CDR3 is made up of 15 amino acids. Germline V CDR1 and CDR2: SGHRS, YFSETQ. The V gene end was trimmed by 4 bases and the J gene end by 5 bases; junction bases not matched to a gene: 9. The CDR3 loop reads CASSADGTSFETQYF. CDR3 coding DNA: TGCGCCAGCAGCGCCGATGGGACTAGCTTCGAGACCCAGTACTTC.

The chain combines TRBV5-7 with TRBJ2-7; no reliable D call. TRBV5-7 qualifies as an ORF whose function is uncertain. The CDR3 consists of 10 residues. V was cut by 0 bases and J by 5 bases, with 0 bases left in between. The CDR3 bases are TGTGCCAGCAGCTTGGACGAGCAGTACGTC. Encoded protein: CASSLDEQYV.

J is TRBJ2-7 and V is TRBV5-5; D is perhaps TRBD1 (7 bases). The CDR3 extends over 14 amino acids. Germline V CDR1 and CDR2: SGHKS, YYEKEE (reference sequence). V was pared by 3 bases and J by 3 bases, with 13 bases between. DNA of the CDR3: TGTGCCAGCAGCTCCGAGCAGGGGGGCTACGAGCAGTACTTC. Protein product: CASSSEQGGYEQYF.

This chain connects TRBV2 to TRBJ2-3; 9 bases agree with TRBD2. Looked up from germline, CDR1 is SNHLY and CDR2 is FYNNEI. The CDR3 is made up of 20 amino acids. The trim removed 5 bases at V and 4 bases at J, leaving 22 bases unmatched. The CDR3 loop is CASSHTGLATKVLRPDTQYF. The CDR3 region has the DNA TGTGCCAGCAGTCATACTGGACTAGCGACCAAGGTCCTCCGCCCAGATACGCAGTATTTT.

The chain links TRBV29-1 to TRBJ2-3; 8 bases are a match to TRBD2. The ends lost 7 bases at V and 1 base at J; junction bases unmatched: 10. This CDR3 contains 15 residues. Per the germline V gene, CDR1 is SQVTM and CDR2 is ANQGSEA. CDR3 in amino acids: CSANSGNLRTDTQYF. CDR3 DNA sequence: TGCAGCGCTAATAGCGGGAACCTCCGCACAGATACGCAGTATTTT.

This sequence joins TRBV2 and TRBJ2-2; 9 nucleotides line up with TRBD1. J was trimmed by 1 base and V by 5 bases; bases with no gene match: 2. Germline lookup yields CDR1 SNHLY and CDR2 FYNNEI. The CDR3 length is 15 residues. The CDR3 is CASSTGQGNTGELFF. CDR3 bases: TGTGCCAGCAGTACGGGACAGGGGAACACCGGGGAGCTGTTTTTT.

This chain links TRBV7-6 with TRBJ2-2; D unresolved. This CDR3 spans 15 amino acids. The germline gives CDR1 SGHVS, CDR2 FNYEAQ. Trimming took 1 base from V and 6 from J, leaving 12 bases between them. The CDR3 sequence: CASSLGASVAGELFF. The CDR3 DNA sequence: TGTGCCAGCAGCTTAGGGGCTAGTGTTGCCGGGGAGCTGTTTTTT.

The rearrangement links TRBV6-5 to TRBJ2-2; D gene uncertain. Trimming cost V 3 bases and J 6 bases, with 5 bases left between them. The length of the CDR3 is 12 residues. CDR1 is MNHEY and CDR2 is SVGAGI in the germline V gene. The CDR3 is CASSYGAGELFF. DNA for the CDR3: TGTGCCAGCAGTTATGGGGCCGGGGAGCTGTTTTTT.

The V gene is TRBV27, the J gene TRBJ2-7; TRBD2 aligns across 9 bases. The CDR3 loop spans 15 amino acids. J lost 0 bases, V lost 3 bases, and 3 bases had no gene match. CDR1 and CDR2 (germline): MNHEY, SMNVEV (reference sequence). The DNA of the CDR3 is TGTGCCAGCAGTTTGGGTAGCGGGAGCTCCTACGAGCAGTACTTC. This codes for CASSLGSGSSYEQYF.